The 14 T cell receptor beta chains below come from one sample, sequenced in a study of OX40 agonist ivuxolimab in advanced cancers. The method was immunoSEQ multiplex PCR; TCRdb's version includes in-frame clones alone and lacks a portion of them. The table has 40,000 to 60,000 clones, 80% to 85% seen once. This sample comprised CD4+ or CD8+ T cells sorted from blood, obtained in a trial of the OX40 agonist ivuxolimab. These receptors were collected from an adult with an advanced solid tumor such as melanoma, head and neck, liver or kidney cancer.

The chain carries TRBV5-5 and TRBJ2-2, with 7 positions matching TRBD1. Per the germline V gene, CDR1 is SGHKS and CDR2 is YYEKEE (reference sequence). The trim removed 4 bases at V and 4 bases at J, leaving 7 bases unmatched. This CDR3 has 15 residues. For the CDR3, the DNA is TGTGCCAGCAGCCCAAGACAGGGACCCACCGGGGAGCTGTTTTTT. The encoded protein is CASSPRQGPTGELFF.

The chain couples TRBV27 to TRBJ1-6; TRBD1 matches at 8 bases. J was trimmed by 8 bases and V by 6 bases; bases with no gene match: 6. This CDR3 contains 14 residues. Germline CDR1 is MNHEY and CDR2 is SMNVEV (reference sequence). The CDR3 DNA is TGTGCCAGCAGCGCCGGGACAGGTTATTCACCCCTCCACTTT. Residues: CASSAGTGYSPLHF.

The V call is TRBV2, the J call TRBJ2-6, with 11 bases aligning to TRBD2. The trim removed 4 bases at V and 2 bases at J, leaving 4 bases unmatched. The length of the CDR3 is 17 residues. CDR1 SNHLY and CDR2 FYNNEI come from the germline V gene. The CDR3 nucleotides read TGTGCCAGCAGTGGGTTAGCGGGGGGGCCTGGGGCCAACGTCCTGACTTTC. This encodes CASSGLAGGPGANVLTF.

The V call is TRBV5-4, the J call TRBJ1-1, with D perhaps TRBD1 (6 bases). The germline V gene encodes CDR1 SGHNT and CDR2 YYREEE (reference sequence). V was clipped by 4 bases and J by 2 bases, with 12 bases between them. CDR3 length equals 14 residues. The CDR3 DNA sequence: TGTGCCAGCAGCCCCAGGGGCAGAAACACTGAAGCTTTCTTT. The encoded protein is CASSPRGRNTEAFF.

For the CDR3, the DNA is TGCGCCAGCAGTCGGGACCTCCCTCAGGATACGCAGTATTTT. It yields the protein CASSRDLPQDTQYF. The chain is built from TRBV10-1 and TRBJ2-3; D might be TRBD1 or TRBD2, each matching 5 bases. V lost 5 bases and J 6 bases, leaving 15 bases between the germline ends. Germline V CDR1 and CDR2: WNHNN, SYGVQD (reference sequence). CDR3 size: 14 residues.

The chain recombines TRBV19 with TRBJ2-5; TRBD2 agrees at 7 bases. With 4 bases clipped from V and 4 bases from J, the junction kept 3 bases outside the gene matches. Per the germline V gene, CDR1 is LNHDA and CDR2 is SQIVND (reference sequence). The CDR3 length is 13 residues. This CDR3 is CASSTKRGETQYF. DNA for the CDR3: TGTGCCAGTAGTACCAAGCGGGGAGAGACCCAGTACTTC.

This chain connects TRBV6-6 to TRBJ1-6, with TRBD1 as a possible D gene (5 bases). Germline-derived CDR1 and CDR2 are MNHNY and SVGAGI (reference sequence). The CDR3 length is 16 residues. V gave up 6 bases and J gave up 3 bases, with 15 bases separating them. CDR3 nucleotide sequence: TGTGCCAGCAGGGACAATCTCAGGGACTATAATTCACCCCTCCACTTT. Amino acid sequence: CASRDNLRDYNSPLHF.

V is TRBV7-9 and J is TRBJ1-4; TRBD1 is a possible D gene (5 bases). The CDR3 spans 17 residues. V was clipped by 5 bases and J by 1 base, with 17 bases between them. The V gene's germline CDR1 is SEHNR and CDR2 FQNEAQ (reference sequence). CDR3 loop: CASSPGGGTGTNEKLFF. The CDR3 region has the DNA TGTGCCAGCAGCCCAGGCGGGGGAACGGGAACTAATGAAAAACTGTTTTTT.

This clone has only one observation. The J gene is TRBJ2-2, the V gene TRBV25-1; 12 bases are shared with TRBD2. The ends lost 3 bases at V and 8 bases at J; junction bases unmatched: 7. Per germline, CDR1 MGHDK and CDR2 SYGVNS. The CDR3 sequence is 16 residues long. The chain's CDR3 is CASSESSGGARGELFF. In nucleotides, the CDR3 is TGTGCCAGCAGTGAGTCTAGCGGGGGGGCTCGAGGGGAGCTGTTTTTT.

The chain carries TRBV5-1 and TRBJ2-3, with D hard to call. The CDR3 is 15 residues long. The V end was cut by 3 bases, the J end by 4 bases, with 15 bases between. CDR1 is SGHRS, CDR2 YFSETQ, per germline. The DNA of the CDR3 is TGCGCCAGCAGCTCGTTGGGCCGATCCGCAGATACGCAGTATTTT. This gives the protein CASSSLGRSADTQYF.

There are a few counts of this clone. This chain uses TRBV19 with TRBJ1-4; D is possibly TRBD1 (5 bases). V gave up 6 bases and J gave up 0 bases, with 8 bases separating them. The CDR3 spans 14 residues. CDR1 and CDR2 (germline): LNHDA, SQIVND (reference sequence). The CDR3 protein is CASRTTATNEKLFF. The DNA of the CDR3 is TGTGCCAGTAGGACGACAGCAACTAATGAAAAACTGTTTTTT.

The chain recombines TRBV4-2 with TRBJ1-2, with no clear D. This CDR3 comprises 16 residues. Trimming pared 4 bases from V and 5 bases from J, leaving 20 bases between. The germline V gene has CDR1 LGHNA and CDR2 YNFKEQ. CDR3 DNA: TGTGCCAGCAGCCCGGAGCTGGCCACGTCTGGTTATGGCTACACCTTC. Protein: CASSPELATSGYGYTF.

The chain couples TRBV27 to TRBJ2-1, with 15 positions matching TRBD2. Germline V CDR1 and CDR2: MNHEY, SMNVEV (reference sequence). V gave up 4 bases and J gave up 9 bases; unmatched junction bases: 10. The CDR3 is 17 residues long. In DNA form, the CDR3 reads TGTGCCAGCAGTTCCCCGACTGGACTAGCGGGGGGGAGTGAGCAGTTCTTC. This sequence encodes CASSSPTGLAGGSEQFF.

The chain employs TRBV7-3 and TRBJ2-1; 10 bases align to TRBD2. From germline, CDR1 is SGHTA and CDR2 FQGTGA. Germline trimming cut 5 bases from V and 4 bases from J; bases unmatched to any gene: 11. The CDR3 loop spans 17 amino acids. The CDR3, as DNA: TGTGCCAGCAGCCCGAAAATCAGCGGGGGGGCGTACAATGAGCAGTTCTTC. This gives the protein CASSPKISGGAYNEQFF.